This T cell receptor beta chain was identified in a study of cytomegalovirus exposure and HLA in healthy donors. Broader study findings: A later analysis linked 15,000 to 20,000 TCR beta sequences to HLA alleles at 0.05 false discovery rate. Accurate prediction of HLA-A and HLA-B alleles (for most subjects) was reportedly achieved from TCR beta sequences. Later analysis revealed greater clonal expansion in HLA-associated TCR beta chains than in equally common others.

This CDR3 is built from 16 residues. Germline assignment: CDR1 WNHNN and CDR2 SYGVQD (reference sequence). Trimming took 3 bases from V and 0 from J, leaving 12 bases between them. The PCR used 60 Vbeta and 13 Jbeta primers. Clones were sequenced by immunoSEQ multiplex PCR, and TCRdb holds only the in-frame ones, with some missing. Among over 85,000 clones listed, roughly 72% were seen once. Worth noting for this clone: Antigen specificity is unknown.

Sequenced sample: PBMCs. The rearrangement uses TRBV10-1 and TRBJ2-1; D is unresolved. This receptor was taken from a man in his thirties or forties in good health and CMV-seronegative. CDR3 sequence: CASSEQSPSSYNEQFF. The CDR3 bases are TGCGCCAGCAGTGAACAGTCTCCGAGCTCCTACAATGAGCAGTTCTTC.